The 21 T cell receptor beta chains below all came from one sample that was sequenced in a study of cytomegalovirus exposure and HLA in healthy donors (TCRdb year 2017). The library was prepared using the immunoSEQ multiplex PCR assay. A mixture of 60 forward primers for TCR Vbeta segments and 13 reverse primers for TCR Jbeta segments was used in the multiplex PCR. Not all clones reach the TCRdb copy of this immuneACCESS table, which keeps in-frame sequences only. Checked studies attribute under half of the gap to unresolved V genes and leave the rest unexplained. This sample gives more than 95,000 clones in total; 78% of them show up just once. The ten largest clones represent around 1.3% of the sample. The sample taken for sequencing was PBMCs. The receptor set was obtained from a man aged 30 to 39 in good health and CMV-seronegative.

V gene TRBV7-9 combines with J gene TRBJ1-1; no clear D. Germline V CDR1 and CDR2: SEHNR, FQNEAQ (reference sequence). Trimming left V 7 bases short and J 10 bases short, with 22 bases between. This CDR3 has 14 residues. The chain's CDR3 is CASTTADLSHGAFF. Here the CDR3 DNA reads TGTGCCAGCACCACAGCGGATCTTTCTCATGGAGCTTTCTTT.

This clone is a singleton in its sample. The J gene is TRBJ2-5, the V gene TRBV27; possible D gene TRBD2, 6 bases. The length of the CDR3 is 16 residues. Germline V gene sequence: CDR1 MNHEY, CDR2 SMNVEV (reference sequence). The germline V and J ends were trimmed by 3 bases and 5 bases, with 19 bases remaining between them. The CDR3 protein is CASSFGGIGGWETQYF. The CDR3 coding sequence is TGTGCCAGCAGTTTTGGAGGAATCGGGGGTTGGGAGACCCAGTACTTC.

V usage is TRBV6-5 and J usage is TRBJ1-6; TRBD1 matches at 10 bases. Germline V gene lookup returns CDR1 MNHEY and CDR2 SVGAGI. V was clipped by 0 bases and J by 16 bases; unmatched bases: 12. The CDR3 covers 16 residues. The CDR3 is CASSYSGQGYNSGLHF. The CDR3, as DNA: TGTGCCAGCAGTTACTCGGGACAGGGGTATAATTCGGGACTCCACTTT.

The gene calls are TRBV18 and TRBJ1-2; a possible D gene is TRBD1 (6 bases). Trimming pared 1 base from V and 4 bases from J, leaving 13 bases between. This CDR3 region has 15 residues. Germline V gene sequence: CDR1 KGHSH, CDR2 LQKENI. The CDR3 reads CASSPLETGSYGYTF. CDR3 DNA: TGTGCCAGCTCACCACTGGAGACAGGAAGCTATGGCTACACCTTC.

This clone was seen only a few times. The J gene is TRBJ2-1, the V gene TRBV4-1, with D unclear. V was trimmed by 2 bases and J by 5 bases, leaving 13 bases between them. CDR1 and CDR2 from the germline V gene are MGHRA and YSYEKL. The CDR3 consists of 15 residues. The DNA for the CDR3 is TGCGCCAGCAGCCAATTTCCGGGTTCGGACAATGAGCAGTTCTTC. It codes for CASSQFPGSDNEQFF.

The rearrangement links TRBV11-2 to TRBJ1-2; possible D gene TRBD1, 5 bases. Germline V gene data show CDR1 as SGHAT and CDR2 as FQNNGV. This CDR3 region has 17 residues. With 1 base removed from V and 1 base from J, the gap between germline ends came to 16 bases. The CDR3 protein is CASSLVGSPGINYGYTF. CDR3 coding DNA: TGTGCCAGCAGCTTAGTAGGGTCTCCAGGGATTAACTATGGCTACACCTTC.

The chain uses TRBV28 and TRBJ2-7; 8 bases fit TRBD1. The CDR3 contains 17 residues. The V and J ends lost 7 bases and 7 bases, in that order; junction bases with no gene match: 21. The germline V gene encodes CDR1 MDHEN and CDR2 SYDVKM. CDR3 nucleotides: TGTGCCAGCACCGAAGGGATCCGTGTCAGGGGGCCAAGGGAGCAGTACTTC. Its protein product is CASTEGIRVRGPREQYF.

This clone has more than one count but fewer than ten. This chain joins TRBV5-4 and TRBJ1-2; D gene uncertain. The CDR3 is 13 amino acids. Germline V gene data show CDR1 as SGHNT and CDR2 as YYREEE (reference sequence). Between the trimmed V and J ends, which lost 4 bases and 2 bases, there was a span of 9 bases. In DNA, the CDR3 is TGTGCCAGCAGCCCAGACGGGAACTATGGCTACACCTTC. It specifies CASSPDGNYGYTF.

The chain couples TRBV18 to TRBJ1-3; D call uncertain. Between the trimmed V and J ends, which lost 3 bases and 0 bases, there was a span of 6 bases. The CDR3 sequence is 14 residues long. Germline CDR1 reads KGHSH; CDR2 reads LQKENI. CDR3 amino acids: CASSPSISGNTIYF. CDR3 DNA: TGTGCCAGCTCACCTAGCATCTCTGGAAACACCATATATTTT. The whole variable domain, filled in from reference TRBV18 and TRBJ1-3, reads NAGVMQNPRHLVRRRGQEARLRCSPMKGHSHVYWYRQLPEEGLKFMVYLQKENIIDESGMPKERFSAEFPKEGPSILRIQQVVRGDSAAYFCASSPSISGNTIYFGEGSWLTVV.

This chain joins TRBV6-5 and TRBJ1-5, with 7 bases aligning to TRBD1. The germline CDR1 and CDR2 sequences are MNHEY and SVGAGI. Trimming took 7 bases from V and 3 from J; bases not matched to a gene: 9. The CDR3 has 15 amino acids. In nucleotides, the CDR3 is TGTGCCAGCAAACAGACAGGGTCGGTCAATCAGCCCCAGCATTTT. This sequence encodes CASKQTGSVNQPQHF.

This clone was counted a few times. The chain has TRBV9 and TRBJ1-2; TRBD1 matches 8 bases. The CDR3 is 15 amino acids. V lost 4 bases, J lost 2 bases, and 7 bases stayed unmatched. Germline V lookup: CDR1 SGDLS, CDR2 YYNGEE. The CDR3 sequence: CASSLQTGENYGYTF. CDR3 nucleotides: TGTGCCAGCAGCCTACAGACAGGGGAAAACTATGGCTACACCTTC. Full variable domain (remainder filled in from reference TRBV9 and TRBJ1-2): DSGVTQTPKHLITATGQRVTLRCSPRSGDLSVYWYQQSLDQGLQFLIQYYNGEERAKGNILERFSAQQFPDLHSELNLSSLELGDSALYFCASSLQTGENYGYTFGSGTRLTVV.

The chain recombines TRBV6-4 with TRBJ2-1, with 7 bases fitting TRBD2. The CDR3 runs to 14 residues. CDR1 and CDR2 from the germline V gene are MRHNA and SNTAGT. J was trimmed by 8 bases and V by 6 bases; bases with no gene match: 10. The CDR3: CASSPGLPRDEQFF. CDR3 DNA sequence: TGTGCCAGCAGCCCGGGACTACCTAGGGATGAGCAGTTCTTC.

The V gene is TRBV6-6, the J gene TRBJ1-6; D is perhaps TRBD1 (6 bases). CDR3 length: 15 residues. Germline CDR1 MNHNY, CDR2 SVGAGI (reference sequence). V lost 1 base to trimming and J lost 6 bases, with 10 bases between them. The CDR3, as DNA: TGTGCCAGCAGTTACTTGGGGGCCCCTAATTCACCCCTCCACTTT. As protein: CASSYLGAPNSPLHF.

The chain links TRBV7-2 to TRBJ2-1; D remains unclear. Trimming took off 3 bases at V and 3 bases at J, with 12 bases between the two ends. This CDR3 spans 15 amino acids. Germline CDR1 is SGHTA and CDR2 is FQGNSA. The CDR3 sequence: CASSLDRQSYNEQFF. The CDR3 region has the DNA TGTGCCAGCAGCTTGGATAGACAAAGCTACAATGAGCAGTTCTTC.

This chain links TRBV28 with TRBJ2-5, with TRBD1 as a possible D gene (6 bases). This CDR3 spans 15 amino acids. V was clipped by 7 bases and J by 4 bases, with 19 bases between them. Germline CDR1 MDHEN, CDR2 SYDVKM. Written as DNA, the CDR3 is TGTGCCAGCAACCAACGGAGACAGGCGCGAGAGACCCAGTACTTC. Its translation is CASNQRRQARETQYF.

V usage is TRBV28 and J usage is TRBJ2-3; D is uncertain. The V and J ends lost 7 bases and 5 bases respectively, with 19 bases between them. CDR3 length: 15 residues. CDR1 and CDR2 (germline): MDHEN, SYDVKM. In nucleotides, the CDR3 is TGTGCCAGCACCTCCAGGTGGCCGACACGAGATACGCAGTATTTT. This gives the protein CASTSRWPTRDTQYF.

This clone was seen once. The CDR3 DNA reads TGTGCCAGCAGCTCGGAAATAGCAGGGTTCAGTGGCTACACCTTC. It is translated as CASSSEIAGFSGYTF. This chain links TRBV7-6 with TRBJ1-2, with D tentatively TRBD1 (5 bases). Germline lookup yields CDR1 SGHVS and CDR2 FNYEAQ. The V end lost 4 bases, the J end lost 7 bases, and 19 bases lay between the germline ends. This CDR3 comprises 15 residues.

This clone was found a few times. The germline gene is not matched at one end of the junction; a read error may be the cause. This CDR3 is CASSSGQGALPNEQYF. CDR3 in DNA: TGTGCTAGCAGCTCAGGACAGGGGGCGCTCCCCAACGAGCAGTACTTC. The chain recombines TRBV7-7 with TRBJ2-5; 11 bases are shared with TRBD1. The tail of the sequence fits TRBJ2-7 better, so the J call may be wrong. CDR1 and CDR2 from the germline V gene are SSHAT and FNYEAQ (reference sequence). CDR3 length: 16 amino acids.

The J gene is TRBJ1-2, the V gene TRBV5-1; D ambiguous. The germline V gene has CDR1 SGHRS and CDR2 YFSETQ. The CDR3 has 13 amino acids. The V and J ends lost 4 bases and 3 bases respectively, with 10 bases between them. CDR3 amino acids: CASSRVGDYGYTF. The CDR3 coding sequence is TGCGCCAGCAGCAGAGTAGGAGACTATGGCTACACCTTC.

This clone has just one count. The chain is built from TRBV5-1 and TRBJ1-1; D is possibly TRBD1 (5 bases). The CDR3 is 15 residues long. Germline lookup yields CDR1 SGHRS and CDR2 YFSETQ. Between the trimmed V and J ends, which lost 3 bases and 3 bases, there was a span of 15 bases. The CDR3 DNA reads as TGCGCCAGCAGCTCGGATGGGGCCTTGGACACTGAAGCTTTCTTT. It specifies CASSSDGALDTEAFF.

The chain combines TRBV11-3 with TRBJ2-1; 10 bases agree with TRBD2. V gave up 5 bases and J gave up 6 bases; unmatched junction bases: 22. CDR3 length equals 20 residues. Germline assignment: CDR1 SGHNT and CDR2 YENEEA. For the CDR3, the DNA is TGTGCCAGCAGCGGGATTTCTAGCGGGAGAGAGGGAATCAAGATCAATGAGCAGTTCTTC. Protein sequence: CASSGISSGREGIKINEQFF.